This TCR beta chain is drawn from a study of T cell responses to AZD1222 COVID-19 vaccine. Study results and limitations: Across spike, vaccine-associated CD4 TCRs were found, dominant at 160-218 and 743-854.

TCRdb's copy holds only in-frame clones and misses some; the assay was immunoSEQ multiplex PCR. In the table there are fewer than 200,000 clones, around 92% of which are singletons. For this clone: Its antigen remains unidentified. The sample carries other DNA sequences with the same CDR3.

The CDR3 is made up of 17 amino acids. CDR1 is LGHDT and CDR2 is YNNKEL in the germline V gene (reference sequence). The V segment lost 4 bases and the J segment 0 bases; nucleotides outside the gene matches: 9. The TCR comes from an adult in good health. The starting material was peripheral blood, obtained on day 0 of AZD1222 vaccination. This chain links TRBV3-1 (or the pseudogene TRBV3-2) with TRBJ1-5; 7 nucleotides match TRBD1. The CDR3 coding sequence is TGTGCCAGCAGCCCTGGACAGGCCTTATATAGCAATCAGCCCCAGCATTTT. It encodes CASSPGQALYSNQPQHF.